Below are 6 T cell receptor beta chains sequenced from a single sample in a study of shared clonotypes between healthy human individuals (dated by TCRdb to about 2020). Receptors were amplified or captured by the immunoSEQ multiplex PCR assay. This immuneACCESS table, as held by TCRdb, lists in-frame sequences with V and J called but not all clones. Of the missing ones, under half trace to an unresolved V gene in checked studies; the others have no known cause. The sample contains around 1 million clones, around three quarters of them found a single time. The ten largest make up approximately 1.5% of the sample. Sequencing used memory CD4+ T cells sorted from blood. Interpreted using the paper, the cell subset or site label stands for: CD45RA-negative fraction. The receptors derive from a man aged 18 to 30 in good health.

This clone was picked up a small number of times. The J gene is TRBJ1-4, the V gene TRBV7-2; possibly TRBD1 for D (5 bases). This CDR3 comprises 14 residues. Germline values: CDR1 SGHTA, CDR2 FQGNSA. V was clipped by 5 bases and J by 2 bases, with 9 bases between them. CDR3 in DNA: TGTGCCAGCAGCAGGGGAGCCACTAATGAAAAACTGTTTTTT. It translates to CASSRGATNEKLFF.

The sample holds a few counts of this clone. The J gene is TRBJ1-5, the V gene TRBV7-2; D possibly corresponds to TRBD1 (5 bases). The CDR3 length is 15 residues. Trimming pared 1 base from V and 6 bases from J, leaving 13 bases between. The germline V gene has CDR1 SGHTA and CDR2 FQGNSA. The CDR3 here is CASSLEFGGGQPQHF. As DNA, the CDR3 is TGTGCCAGCAGCTTAGAATTCGGGGGAGGTCAGCCCCAGCATTTT. Combining the CDR3 with reference TRBV7-2 and TRBJ1-5 gives the whole variable domain GAGVSQSPSNKVTEKGKDVELRCDPISGHTALYWYRQSLGQGLEFLIYFQGNSAPDKSGLPSDRFSAERTGGSVSTLTIQRTQQEDSAVYLCASSLEFGGGQPQHFGDGTRLSIL.

The chain couples TRBV5-6 to TRBJ2-2; D gene ambiguous. Trimming removed 2 bases from V and 6 bases from J, with 8 bases in between. Germline V gene sequence: CDR1 SGHDT, CDR2 YYEEEE. The CDR3 extends over 13 amino acids. CDR3 nucleotides: TGTGCCAGCAGCTTTTCTATGGCCGGGGAGCTGTTTTTT. Encoded protein: CASSFSMAGELFF.

The V gene is TRBV10-3, the J gene TRBJ2-1; 7 bases agree with TRBD1. Germline V lookup: CDR1 ENHRY, CDR2 SYGVKD. After removal of 2 bases from V and 0 bases from J, the junction contained 4 bases not matched to a gene. The CDR3 is made up of 16 amino acids. CDR3 residues: CAISEADRSSYNEQFF. The CDR3 region has the DNA TGTGCCATCAGTGAGGCGGACAGGAGCTCCTACAATGAGCAGTTCTTC.

The chain combines TRBV5-6 with TRBJ2-7; D is possibly TRBD1 or TRBD2 (5 bases each). Germline CDR1 SGHDT, CDR2 YYEEEE. Trimming removed 6 bases from V and 5 bases from J, with 21 bases in between. This CDR3 has 15 amino acids. The CDR3 DNA is TGTGCCAGCACCCGTCCGGGACCGCTGAGCGACGAGCAGTACTTC. Amino acids: CASTRPGPLSDEQYF.

CDR3: CASSPTSAGWGEQYF. The CDR3 DNA is TGTGCCAGCAGCCCAACTAGCGCCGGGTGGGGGGAGCAGTACTTC. The rearrangement uses TRBV5-4 and TRBJ2-7; 7 bases line up with TRBD2. The ends lost 4 bases at V and 7 bases at J; junction bases unmatched: 14. The length of the CDR3 is 15 residues. CDR1 and CDR2 (germline): SGHNT, YYREEE (reference sequence).